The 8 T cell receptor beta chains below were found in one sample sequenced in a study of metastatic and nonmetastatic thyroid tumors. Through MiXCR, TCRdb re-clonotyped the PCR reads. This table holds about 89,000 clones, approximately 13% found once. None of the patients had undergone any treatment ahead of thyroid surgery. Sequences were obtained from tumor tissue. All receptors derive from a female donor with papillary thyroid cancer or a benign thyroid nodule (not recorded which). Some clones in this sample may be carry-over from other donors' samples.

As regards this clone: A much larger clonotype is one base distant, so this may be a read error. The CDR3 bases are TGTGCCAGCAGCCCCGGGTGCGAGACCCAGTACTTC. Encoded protein: CASSPGCETQYF. This rearrangement joins TRBV12-3 or TRBV12-4 to TRBJ2-5; the D is unclear. Trimming removed 6 bases at V and 5 bases at J, with 10 bases between. The CDR3 length is 12 residues.

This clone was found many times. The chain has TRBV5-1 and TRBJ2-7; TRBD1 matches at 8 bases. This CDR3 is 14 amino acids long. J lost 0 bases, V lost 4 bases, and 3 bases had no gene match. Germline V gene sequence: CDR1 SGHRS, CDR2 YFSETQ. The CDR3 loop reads CASSVTGDSYEQYF. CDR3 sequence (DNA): TGCGCCAGCAGCGTGACAGGGGACTCCTACGAGCAGTACTTC.

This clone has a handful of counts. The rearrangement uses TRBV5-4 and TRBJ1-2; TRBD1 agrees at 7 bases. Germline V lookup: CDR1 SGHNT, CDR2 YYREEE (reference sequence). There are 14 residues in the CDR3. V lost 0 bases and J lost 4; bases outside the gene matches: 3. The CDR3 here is CASSLGQGGYGYTF. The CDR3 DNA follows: TGTGCCAGCAGCTTGGGCCAGGGGGGCTATGGCTACACCTTC. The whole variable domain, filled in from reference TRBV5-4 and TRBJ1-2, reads ETGVTQSPTHLIKTRGQQVTLRCSSQSGHNTVSWYQQALGQGPQFIFQYYREEENGRGNFPPRFSGLQFPNYSSELNVNALELDDSALYLCASSLGQGGYGYTFGSGTRLTVV.

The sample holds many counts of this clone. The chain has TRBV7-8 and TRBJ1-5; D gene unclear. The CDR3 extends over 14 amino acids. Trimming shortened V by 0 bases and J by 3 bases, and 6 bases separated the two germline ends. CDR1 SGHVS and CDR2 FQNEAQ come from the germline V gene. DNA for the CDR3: TGTGCCAGCAGCTTAGCGCGGATCAATCAGCCCCAGCATTTT. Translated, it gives CASSLARINQPQHF.

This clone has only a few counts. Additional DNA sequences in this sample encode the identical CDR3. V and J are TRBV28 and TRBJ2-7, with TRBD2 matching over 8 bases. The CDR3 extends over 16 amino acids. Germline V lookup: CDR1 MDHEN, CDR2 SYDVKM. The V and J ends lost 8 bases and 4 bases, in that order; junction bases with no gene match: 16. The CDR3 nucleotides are TGTGCCAGCGGCGTGAGTGGGGCGGGGGGAACGTACGAGCAGTACTTC. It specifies CASGVSGAGGTYEQYF.

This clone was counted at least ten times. The CDR3 loop is CASSLGGTRVSSGYNEQFF. CDR3 DNA sequence: TGTGCCAGCAGCTTAGGAGGGACTAGGGTGTCTAGCGGCTACAATGAGCAGTTCTTC. V gene TRBV7-9 combines with J gene TRBJ2-1; 8 bases line up with TRBD2. CDR1 is SEHNR, CDR2 FQNEAQ, per germline (reference sequence). With 1 base clipped from V and 3 bases from J, the junction kept 14 bases outside the gene matches. The length of the CDR3 is 19 residues.

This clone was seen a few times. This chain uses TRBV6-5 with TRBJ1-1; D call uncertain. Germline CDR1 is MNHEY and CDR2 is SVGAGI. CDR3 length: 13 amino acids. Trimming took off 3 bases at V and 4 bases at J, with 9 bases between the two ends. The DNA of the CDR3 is TGTGCCAGCAGTTATCACAAGAGCACTGAAGCTTTCTTT. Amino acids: CASSYHKSTEAFF.

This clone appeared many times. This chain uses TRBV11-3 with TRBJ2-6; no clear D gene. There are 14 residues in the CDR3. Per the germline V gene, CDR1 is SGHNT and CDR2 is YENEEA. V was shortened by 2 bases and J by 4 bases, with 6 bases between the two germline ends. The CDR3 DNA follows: TGTGCCAGCAGCTTAAACAAGGGGGCCAACGTCCTGACTTTC. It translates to CASSLNKGANVLTF.